The 21 T cell receptor beta chains reported below all come from one sample, sequenced in a study of shared clonotypes between healthy human individuals. Generated by immunoSEQ multiplex PCR, the TCRdb table keeps only in-frame clones and is missing some. The sample consists of 1,400,000 or so clones, roughly 98.5% of them appearing once. Sequenced sample: naive CD4+ T cells sorted from blood. Sample subset: CD45RA+ positively selected. The receptors stem from a man between 25 and 39 years old in good health.

A remark on this clone: Within the sample, other DNA sequences also encode this same CDR3. V and J are TRBV7-6 and TRBJ2-7, with D perhaps matching TRBD1 (7 bases). V lost 1 base to trimming and J lost 0 bases, with 10 bases between them. Germline V gene sequence: CDR1 SGHVS, CDR2 FNYEAQ. The CDR3 sequence is 15 residues long. CDR3 amino acids: CASSLGQGGSYEQYF. The CDR3 DNA reads TGTGCCAGCAGCTTAGGACAGGGAGGCTCCTACGAGCAGTACTTC.

The rearrangement joins TRBV6-1 to TRBJ1-5; perhaps TRBD1 as D (5 bases). Trimming took off 7 bases at V and 4 bases at J, with 17 bases between the two ends. CDR1 and CDR2 (germline): MNHNS, SASEGT. There are 15 residues in the CDR3. The CDR3 loop is CASTKGPFLNQPQHF. The CDR3 nucleotides are TGTGCCAGCACGAAGGGACCCTTCCTGAATCAGCCCCAGCATTTT.

V usage is TRBV5-1 and J usage is TRBJ1-1; D remains ambiguous. The length of the CDR3 is 16 residues. The germline V and J ends were trimmed by 0 bases and 3 bases, with 15 bases remaining between them. Germline V gene sequence: CDR1 SGHRS, CDR2 YFSETQ. This CDR3 reads CASSLGAAHWDTEAFF. CDR3 in DNA: TGCGCCAGCAGCTTGGGTGCAGCCCATTGGGACACTGAAGCTTTCTTT. Filled out from reference TRBV5-1 and TRBJ1-1, the complete variable domain reads KAGVTQTPRYLIKTRGQQVTLSCSPISGHRSVSWYQQTPGQGLQFLFEYFSETQRNKGNFPGRFSGRQFSNSRSEMNVSTLELGDSALYLCASSLGAAHWDTEAFFGQGTRLTVV.

The chain combines TRBV5-5 with TRBJ1-1; D might be TRBD1 (6 bases). The CDR3 consists of 14 residues. Trimming removed 0 bases at V and 2 bases at J, with 8 bases between. CDR1 and CDR2 from the germline V gene are SGHKS and YYEKEE (reference sequence). CDR3 amino acids: CASSLEQGNTEAFF. The DNA of the CDR3 is TGTGCCAGCAGCTTGGAACAGGGTAACACTGAAGCTTTCTTT.

The chain carries TRBV27 and TRBJ1-2, with D hard to call. Per germline, CDR1 MNHEY and CDR2 SMNVEV (reference sequence). V lost 4 bases, J lost 2 bases, and 14 bases lay in between. CDR3 length: 15 residues. As DNA, the CDR3 is TGTGCCAGCAGTTCGGATCGGGTGTCGAACTATGGCTACACCTTC. It codes for CASSSDRVSNYGYTF.

Here the CDR3 reads CSVELGQGFYEQYF. In DNA form, the CDR3 reads TGCAGCGTTGAGTTGGGACAGGGATTCTACGAGCAGTACTTC. The V gene is TRBV29-1, the J gene TRBJ2-7, with 9 nucleotides matching TRBD1. From germline, CDR1 is SQVTM and CDR2 ANQGSEA. This CDR3 is built from 14 residues. The V segment lost 3 bases and the J segment 3 bases; nucleotides outside the gene matches: 6.

V is TRBV19 and J is TRBJ2-5, with 7 bases lining up with TRBD2. Per germline, CDR1 LNHDA and CDR2 SQIVND (reference sequence). V lost 3 bases, J lost 1 base, and 5 bases stayed unmatched. The length of the CDR3 is 15 residues. The CDR3 protein is CASSIGLAAQETQYF. As DNA, the CDR3 is TGTGCCAGTAGTATTGGGCTAGCGGCCCAAGAGACCCAGTACTTC.

The V call is TRBV5-5, the J call TRBJ2-5; maybe TRBD1 (6 bases). Trimming cost V 3 bases and J 7 bases, with 16 bases left between them. The CDR3 totals 14 residues. Germline V gene sequence: CDR1 SGHKS, CDR2 YYEKEE (reference sequence). The CDR3 here is CASSSSGGFGTQYF. CDR3 nucleotide sequence: TGTGCCAGCAGCTCGAGTGGGGGCTTTGGGACCCAGTACTTC. Based on the CDR3 plus reference TRBV5-5 and TRBJ2-5, the full variable domain is DAGVTQSPTHLIKTRGQQVTLRCSPISGHKSVSWYQQVLGQGPQFIFQYYEKEERGRGNFPDRFSARQFPNYSSELNVNALLLGDSALYLCASSSSGGFGTQYFGPGTRLLVL.

The J gene is TRBJ2-3, the V gene TRBV10-3; D remains ambiguous. V was shortened by 4 bases and J by 0 bases, with 5 bases between the two germline ends. Germline CDR1 ENHRY, CDR2 SYGVKD. The CDR3 is 13 amino acids. The DNA for the CDR3 is TGTGCCATCAGTGGCCCAAGCACAGATACGCAGTATTTT. This codes for CAISGPSTDTQYF.

The gene calls are TRBV6-5 and TRBJ1-1; tentatively, D is TRBD1 (5 bases). Trimming pared 0 bases from V and 7 bases from J, leaving 9 bases between. CDR1 and CDR2 (germline): MNHEY, SVGAGI. The CDR3 totals 13 residues. CDR3 amino acids: CASSYSGTVEAFF. The CDR3, as DNA: TGTGCCAGCAGTTACTCCGGGACCGTTGAAGCTTTCTTT.

The chain carries TRBV18 and TRBJ2-7; the match to TRBD2 covers 12 bases. The J segment lost 2 bases and the V segment lost 3 bases, leaving 5 bases of the junction unmatched. CDR3 length: 16 residues. Germline assignment: CDR1 KGHSH and CDR2 LQKENI. The CDR3 sequence is CASSPNRLAGAYEQYF. The CDR3 region has the DNA TGTGCCAGCTCACCGAACAGACTAGCGGGGGCCTACGAGCAGTACTTC. The entire variable domain, with the rest obtained from reference TRBV18 and TRBJ2-7, is as follows: NAGVMQNPRHLVRRRGQEARLRCSPMKGHSHVYWYRQLPEEGLKFMVYLQKENIIDESGMPKERFSAEFPKEGPSILRIQQVVRGDSAAYFCASSPNRLAGAYEQYFGPGTRLTVT.

The chain uses TRBV11-1 and TRBJ1-3; 7 bases match TRBD1. Trimming removed 5 bases from V and 2 bases from J; junction bases left unmatched: 6. Germline CDR1 is SGHAT and CDR2 is FQDESV (reference sequence). This CDR3 region has 15 residues. DNA of the CDR3: TGTGCCAGCAGCCGGGACAGAACGACTGGAAACACCATATATTTT. Translated, it gives CASSRDRTTGNTIYF.

This sequence joins TRBV7-9 and TRBJ1-4; D gene ambiguous. The CDR3 sequence is 13 residues long. The germline gives CDR1 SEHNR, CDR2 FQNEAQ (reference sequence). Trimming shortened V by 7 bases and J by 8 bases, and 14 bases separated the two germline ends. In DNA form, the CDR3 reads TGTGCCAGCACCTCTACTAACAGCGAAAAACTGTTTTTT. Translation: CASTSTNSEKLFF.

Note on this clone: This sample includes further DNA sequences coding for the same CDR3. The rearrangement uses TRBV25-1 and TRBJ2-7; D is unresolved. Trimming removed 4 bases from V and 2 bases from J, with 6 bases in between. Germline lookup yields CDR1 MGHDK and CDR2 SYGVNS. The length of the CDR3 is 12 residues. Written as DNA, the CDR3 is TGTGCCAGCAGTGGTCAGGCCTACGAGCAGTACTTC. Protein product: CASSGQAYEQYF.

The rearrangement joins TRBV28 to TRBJ1-2; D is possibly TRBD1 (6 bases). The CDR3 runs to 14 residues. The V gene's germline CDR1 is MDHEN and CDR2 SYDVKM. The V gene lost 2 bases and the J gene lost 8 bases, with 15 bases spanning the gap. CDR3 sequence reads: CASSLRGARYGYTF. The CDR3 bases are TGTGCCAGCAGTTTAAGGGGGGCGCGTTACGGCTACACCTTC.

V usage is TRBV7-2 and J usage is TRBJ1-4; D is perhaps TRBD1 (5 bases). Trimming removed 1 base from V and 2 bases from J, with 8 bases in between. The CDR3 runs to 15 residues. CDR1 SGHTA and CDR2 FQGNSA come from the germline V gene. The CDR3 DNA reads TGTGCCAGCAGCTTAGTCGGGGCGACTAATGAAAAACTGTTTTTT. Translation gives CASSLVGATNEKLFF.

CDR3 residues: CASSPGTMSTDTQYF. The CDR3 DNA reads TGCGCCAGCAGCCCTGGGACAATGAGCACAGATACGCAGTATTTT. This chain links TRBV5-1 with TRBJ2-3, with D possibly TRBD1 on 6 matching bases. V was clipped by 4 bases and J by 0 bases, with 12 bases between them. This CDR3 has 15 residues. Germline V lookup: CDR1 SGHRS, CDR2 YFSETQ.

The V call is TRBV11-2, the J call TRBJ2-1; 9 bases align to TRBD2. Losses at the gene ends were 3 bases for V and 4 bases for J; bases not matched to a gene: 16. Germline V gene sequence: CDR1 SGHAT, CDR2 FQNNGV. The CDR3 sequence is 19 residues long. CDR3 coding DNA: TGTGCCAGCAGCTTCCTTTGGACTAGCGAGAGGTGGGGGTACAATGAGCAGTTCTTC. It codes for CASSFLWTSERWGYNEQFF.

The rearrangement joins TRBV28 to TRBJ1-1; D uncertain. The germline gives CDR1 MDHEN, CDR2 SYDVKM. Trimming pared 2 bases from V and 5 bases from J, leaving 6 bases between. This CDR3 is 12 amino acids long. CDR3 sequence: CASSLVETEAFF. The DNA for the CDR3 is TGTGCCAGCAGTTTAGTCGAGACTGAAGCTTTCTTT. The full variable domain, its missing parts supplied by reference TRBV28 and TRBJ1-1, is DVKVTQSSRYLVKRTGEKVFLECVQDMDHENMFWYRQDPGLGLRLIYFSYDVKMKEKGDIPEGYSVSREKKERFSLILESASTNQTSMYLCASSLVETEAFFGQGTRLTVV.

This chain links TRBV19 with TRBJ1-5; 8 bases match TRBD1. The CDR3 spans 16 residues. The J segment lost 5 bases and the V segment lost 6 bases, leaving 12 bases of the junction unmatched. The germline V gene encodes CDR1 LNHDA and CDR2 SQIVND (reference sequence). The CDR3 here is CASSRTLDREDQPQHF. As DNA, the CDR3 is TGTGCCAGTAGCCGAACCCTGGACAGGGAGGATCAGCCCCAGCATTTT.

Only one count was recorded for this clone. The J gene is TRBJ2-6, the V gene TRBV5-4; D ambiguous. Looked up from germline, CDR1 is SGHNT and CDR2 is YYREEE (reference sequence). Trimming removed 0 bases at V and 3 bases at J, with 7 bases between. The length of the CDR3 is 15 residues. CDR3 region: CASSLELVGANVLTF. The CDR3 DNA is TGTGCCAGCAGCTTGGAATTGGTTGGGGCCAACGTCCTGACTTTC. Using reference TRBV5-4 and TRBJ2-6 for the parts outside the CDR3, the full variable domain is ETGVTQSPTHLIKTRGQQVTLRCSSQSGHNTVSWYQQALGQGPQFIFQYYREEENGRGNFPPRFSGLQFPNYSSELNVNALELDDSALYLCASSLELVGANVLTFGAGSRLTVL.